This is a list of T cell receptor beta chains from one sample in a study of cytomegalovirus exposure and HLA in healthy donors. Measured with immunoSEQ multiplex PCR; TCRdb has only the in-frame clones, and not every one. The table includes approximately 130,000 clones, over 60% detected once. The material sequenced was PBMCs. These receptors came from a man between 18 and 29 years old in good health and CMV-seropositive. CDR3s leave out the opening cysteine and the closing phenylalanine or tryptophan.

TRBV30	TRBJ1-1	AWSVGGVRNTEAF
TRBV5-1	TRBJ2-5	ASSSGQGGQETQY
TRBV6-5	TRBJ2-1	ASSSLTSGSYNEQF
TRBV10-1	TRBJ1-1	ASSADRVTEAF
TRBV7-9	TRBJ1-2	ASSLHAEGYT
TRBV5-4	TRBJ1-5	ASSWPVRGGNQPQH
TRBV7-7	TRBJ2-1	ASSLGGLDEQF
TRBV7-6	TRBJ1-1	ASSPGGNTEAF
TRBV15	TRBJ2-1	ATSRDRSSTYNEQF
TRBV5-1	TRBJ2-5	ASSLGREETQY
TRBV4-1	TRBJ2-1	ASSPQTSGRSDEQF
TRBV7-9	TRBJ2-5	ASSLRIAGFQETQY
TRBV5-1	TRBJ1-1	ASSLERGGAF
TRBV28	TRBJ2-6	ASSLWSGQTTSGANVLT
TRBV2	TRBJ1-1	ASTWTGASRGTEAF
TRBV14	TRBJ2-3	ASSQVRAGGPADTQY
TRBV5-1	TRBJ1-2	ASSYRVGYGYT
TRBV19	TRBJ1-1	ASSISVGGTEAF
TRBV4-1	TRBJ1-2	ASSQPGTGGYGYT
TRBV6-4	TRBJ2-7	ASTDLTYEQY
TRBV19	TRBJ1-4	ASSIAGRRNEKLF
TRBV19	TRBJ2-1	ASSIWGNNEQF
TRBV6-5	TRBJ1-2	ASTNRGILYGYT
TRBV6-5	TRBJ2-2	ASSLAGDTGELF
TRBV6-1	TRBJ1-3	ASSTQRTGNTIY
TRBV7-2	TRBJ2-7	ASSHPRDSMGNEQY
TRBV18	TRBJ1-4	ASSPSGHRASSNEKLF
TRBV7-9	TRBJ1-1	ASSMGRDWLALTEAF
TRBV4-2	TRBJ1-3	ASSQDIYPDTLSGNTIY
TRBV19	TRBJ1-6	ASVNPGNSPLH
TRBV29-1	TRBJ1-1	SVKRSGGTSMNTEAF
TRBV5-1	TRBJ2-1	ASSSRGSEQF
TRBV28	TRBJ2-7	ASSPPAYEQY
TRBV4-1	TRBJ2-1	ASSQDGTSGTYNEQF
TRBV30	TRBJ1-4	ACDMRQGNEKLF
TRBV30	TRBJ1-5	AWRTGGNQPQH
TRBV7-6	TRBJ1-2	ASSPGEGYT
TRBV7-5	TRBJ2-7	ARRSGVEQY
TRBV6-4	TRBJ2-3	ASSERGSTDTQY
TRBV7-2	TRBJ1-1	ASSRLADTEAF
TRBV25-1	TRBJ1-2	ASSVRDRGGYT
TRBV9	TRBJ2-3	ASSVGRGTDTQY
TRBV29-1	TRBJ1-1	SVDNINTEAF
TRBV5-1	TRBJ1-2	ASREPGQGVQGYT
TRBV7-9	TRBJ2-7	ASSQTVGTGGAWGYEQY
TRBV5-1	TRBJ1-2	ASSLGDRGYYGYT
TRBV5-1	TRBJ1-2	ASSFTGESYT
TRBV11-2	TRBJ2-1	ASSLVAGSYNEQF
TRBV5-8	TRBJ1-2	ASAPDTNYGYT
TRBV20-1	TRBJ2-5	SVPRGETQY
TRBV30	TRBJ1-2	ACLRERDYGYT
TRBV14	TRBJ1-1	ASSQDLGQGNTEAF
TRBV13	TRBJ2-1	ASSEGQGIHNEQF
TRBV5-1	TRBJ2-7	ASSYAYRQTPEQY